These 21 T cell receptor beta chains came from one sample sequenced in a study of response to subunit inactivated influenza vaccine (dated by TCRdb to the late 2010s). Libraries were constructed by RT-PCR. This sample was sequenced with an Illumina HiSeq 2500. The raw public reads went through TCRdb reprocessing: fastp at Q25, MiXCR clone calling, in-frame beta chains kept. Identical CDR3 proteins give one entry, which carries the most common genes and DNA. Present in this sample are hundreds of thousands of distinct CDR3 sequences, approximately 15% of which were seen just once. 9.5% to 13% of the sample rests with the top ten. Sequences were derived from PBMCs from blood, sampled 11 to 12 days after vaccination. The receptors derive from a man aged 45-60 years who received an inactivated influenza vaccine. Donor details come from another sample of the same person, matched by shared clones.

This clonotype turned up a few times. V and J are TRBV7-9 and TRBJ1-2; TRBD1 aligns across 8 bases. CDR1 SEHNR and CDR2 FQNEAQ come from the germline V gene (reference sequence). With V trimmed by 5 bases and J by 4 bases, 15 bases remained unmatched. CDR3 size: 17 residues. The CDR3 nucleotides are TGTGCCAGCAGCCAATCGACCAGGGGGCGAGCTACCTATGGCTACACCTTC. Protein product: CASSQSTRGRATYGYTF.

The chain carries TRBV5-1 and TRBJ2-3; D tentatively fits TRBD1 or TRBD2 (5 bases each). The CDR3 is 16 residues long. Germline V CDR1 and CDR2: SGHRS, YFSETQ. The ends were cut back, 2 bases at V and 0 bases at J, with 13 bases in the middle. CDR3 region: CASSFIPGTSTDTQYF. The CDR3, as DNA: TGCGCCAGCAGCTTTATACCGGGGACGAGCACAGATACGCAGTATTTT.

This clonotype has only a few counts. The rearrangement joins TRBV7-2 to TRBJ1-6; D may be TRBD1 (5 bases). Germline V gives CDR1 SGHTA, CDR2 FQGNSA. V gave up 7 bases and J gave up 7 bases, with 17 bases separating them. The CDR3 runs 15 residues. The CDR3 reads CASTLSGTVNSPLHF. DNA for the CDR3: TGTGCCAGCACCTTGTCCGGGACGGTGAATTCACCCCTCCACTTT.

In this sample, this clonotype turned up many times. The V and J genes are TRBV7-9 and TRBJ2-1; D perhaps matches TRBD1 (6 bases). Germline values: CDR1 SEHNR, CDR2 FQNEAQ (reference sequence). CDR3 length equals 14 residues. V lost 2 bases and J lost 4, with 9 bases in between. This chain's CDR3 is CASSLIRGYNEQFF. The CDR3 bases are TGTGCCAGCAGCTTAATCAGGGGTTACAATGAGCAGTTCTTC.

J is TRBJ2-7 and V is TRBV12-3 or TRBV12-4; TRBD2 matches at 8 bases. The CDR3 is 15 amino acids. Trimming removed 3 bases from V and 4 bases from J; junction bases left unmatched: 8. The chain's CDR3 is CASSFGGGSAYEQYF. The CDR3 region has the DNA TGTGCCAGCAGTTTTGGCGGGGGGTCAGCTTACGAGCAGTACTTC.

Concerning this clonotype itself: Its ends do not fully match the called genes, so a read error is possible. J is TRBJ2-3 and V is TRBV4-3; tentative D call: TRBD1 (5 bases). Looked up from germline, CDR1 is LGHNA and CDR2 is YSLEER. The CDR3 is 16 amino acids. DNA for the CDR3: TGCGCTAGCAGCCAAGATTTCGGCAGGGTGACTGCTACGCAGTATTTT. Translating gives CASSQDFGRVTATQYF.

CDR3 residues: CSVEDGGPRGYTF. DNA for the CDR3: TGCAGCGTTGAAGACGGGGGCCCTAGGGGCTACACCTTC. The rearrangement uses TRBV29-1 and TRBJ1-2; a possible D gene is TRBD1 (6 bases). V was shortened by 0 bases and J by 8 bases, with 13 bases between the two germline ends. This CDR3 has 13 residues. In germline, CDR1 is SQVTM, CDR2 ANQGSEA. Filled out from reference TRBV29-1 and TRBJ1-2, the complete variable domain reads SAVISQKPSRDICQRGTSLTIQCQVDSQVTMMFWYRQQPGQSLTLIATANQGSEATYESGFVIDKFPISRPNLTFSTLTVSNMSPEDSSIYLCSVEDGGPRGYTFGSGTRLTVV.

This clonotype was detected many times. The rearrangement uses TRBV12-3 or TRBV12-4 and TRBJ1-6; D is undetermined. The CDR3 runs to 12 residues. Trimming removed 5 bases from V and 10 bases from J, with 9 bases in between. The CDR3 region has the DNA TGTGCCAGCAGTCTGGGGTTGTCACCCCTCCACTTT. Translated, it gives CASSLGLSPLHF.

The chain's CDR3 is CASTAGFDSDQYF. The CDR3 nucleotides are TGTGCCAGCACGGCAGGGTTTGATTCCGACCAGTACTTC. The chain joins TRBV28 to TRBJ2-5, with a weak D call TRBD1 (5 bases). Trimming pared 7 bases from V and 10 bases from J, leaving 19 bases between. Per the germline V gene, CDR1 is MDHEN and CDR2 is SYDVKM. This CDR3 has 13 residues.

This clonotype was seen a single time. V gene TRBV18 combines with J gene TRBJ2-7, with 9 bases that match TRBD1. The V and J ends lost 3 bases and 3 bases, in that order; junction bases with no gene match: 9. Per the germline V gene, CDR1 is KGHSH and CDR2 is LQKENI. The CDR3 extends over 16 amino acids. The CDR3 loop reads CASSPTGGLSHYEQYF. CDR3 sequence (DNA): TGTGCCAGCTCACCCACAGGGGGCCTTTCCCACTACGAGCAGTACTTC.

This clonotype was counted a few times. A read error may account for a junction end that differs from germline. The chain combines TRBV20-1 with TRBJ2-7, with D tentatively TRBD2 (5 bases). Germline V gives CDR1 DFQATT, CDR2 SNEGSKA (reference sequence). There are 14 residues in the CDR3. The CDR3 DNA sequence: TGCAGTGCAAGAGTACCTGAGGGAGCCTACGAGCAGTACTTC. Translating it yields CSARVPEGAYEQYF.

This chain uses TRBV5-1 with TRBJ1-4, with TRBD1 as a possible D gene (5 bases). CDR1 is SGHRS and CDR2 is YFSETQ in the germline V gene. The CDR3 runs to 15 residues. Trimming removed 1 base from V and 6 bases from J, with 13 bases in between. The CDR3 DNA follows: TGCGCCAGCAGCTTGTTGTGGGGGGAGGATGAAAAACTGTTTTTT. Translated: CASSLLWGEDEKLFF.

CDR3 nucleotide sequence: TGTGCCAGCAGCCAATTTCTCTCCGGGATACAGGGTGGGGCAGATACGCAGTATTTT. Translating gives CASSQFLSGIQGGADTQYF. The chain joins TRBV4-2 to TRBJ2-3, with D maybe TRBD1 (6 bases). V was shortened by 2 bases and J by 4 bases, with 25 bases between the two germline ends. The germline V gene encodes CDR1 LGHNA and CDR2 YNFKEQ. The CDR3 has 19 amino acids.

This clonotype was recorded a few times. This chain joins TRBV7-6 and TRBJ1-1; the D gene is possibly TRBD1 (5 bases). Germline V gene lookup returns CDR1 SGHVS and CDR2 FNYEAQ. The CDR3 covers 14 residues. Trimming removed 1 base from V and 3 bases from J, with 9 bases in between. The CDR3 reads CASSLGVQDTEAFF. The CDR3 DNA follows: TGTGCCAGCAGCTTAGGAGTACAGGACACTGAAGCTTTCTTT.

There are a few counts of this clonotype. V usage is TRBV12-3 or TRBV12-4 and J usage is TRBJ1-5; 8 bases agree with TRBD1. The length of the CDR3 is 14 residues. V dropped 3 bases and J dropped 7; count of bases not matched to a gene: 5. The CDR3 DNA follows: TGTGCCAGCAGTTTTAGACAGGGGAACCAGCCCCAGCATTTT. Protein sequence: CASSFRQGNQPQHF.

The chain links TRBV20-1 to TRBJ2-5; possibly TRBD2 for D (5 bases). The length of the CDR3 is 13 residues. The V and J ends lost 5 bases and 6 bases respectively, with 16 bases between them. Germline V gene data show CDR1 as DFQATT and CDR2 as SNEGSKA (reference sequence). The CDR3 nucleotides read TGCAGTGCTGCGGGCAGTTTGGAGAAGACCCAGTACTTC. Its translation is CSAAGSLEKTQYF.

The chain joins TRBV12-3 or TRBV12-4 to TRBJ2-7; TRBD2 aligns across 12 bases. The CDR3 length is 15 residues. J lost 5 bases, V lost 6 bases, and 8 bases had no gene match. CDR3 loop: CASRLGTSGFHEQYF. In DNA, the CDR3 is TGTGCCAGCAGACTCGGGACTAGCGGGTTCCACGAGCAGTACTTC.

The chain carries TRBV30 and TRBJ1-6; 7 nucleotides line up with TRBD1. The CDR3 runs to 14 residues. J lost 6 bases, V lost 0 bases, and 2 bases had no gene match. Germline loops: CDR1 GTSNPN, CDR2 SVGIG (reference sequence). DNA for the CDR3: TGTGCCTGGAGTGTACGACAGGGTAATTCACCCCTCCACTTT. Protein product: CAWSVRQGNSPLHF.

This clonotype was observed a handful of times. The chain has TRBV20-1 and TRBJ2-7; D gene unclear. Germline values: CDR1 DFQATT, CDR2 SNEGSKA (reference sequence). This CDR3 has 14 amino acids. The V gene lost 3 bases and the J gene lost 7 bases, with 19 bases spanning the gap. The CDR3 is CSASSFINPGEQYF. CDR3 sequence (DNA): TGCAGTGCTAGTTCGTTCATAAACCCGGGTGAGCAGTACTTC.

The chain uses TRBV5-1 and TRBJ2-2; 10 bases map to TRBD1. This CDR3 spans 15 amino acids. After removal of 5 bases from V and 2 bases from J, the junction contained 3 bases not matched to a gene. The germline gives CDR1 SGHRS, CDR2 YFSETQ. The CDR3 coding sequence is TGCGCCAGCAGGGGACAGGGGATAAACACCGGGGAGCTGTTTTTT. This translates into CASRGQGINTGELFF.

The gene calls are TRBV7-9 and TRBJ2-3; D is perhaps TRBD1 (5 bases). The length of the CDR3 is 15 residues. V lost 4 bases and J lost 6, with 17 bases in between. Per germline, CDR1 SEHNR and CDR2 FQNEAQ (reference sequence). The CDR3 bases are TGTGCCAGCAGCTCAAGGGTGTTAGGGGCTGATACGCAGTATTTT. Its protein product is CASSSRVLGADTQYF.